A single T cell receptor beta chain is shown here with its context. Its antigen is not yet known. Nothing much larger sits one base from this clone, and base qualities are not available. This sample was taken from a study of graft-versus-host responses after intestinal transplantation (dated by TCRdb to the early 2020s). For the study in its entirety: Recipients received multivisceral, liver-intestinal, or isolated intestinal transplants. Donor T cell macrochimerism was defined as a peak of at least 4% donor T cells among recipient peripheral blood mononuclear cells. Samples from three later patients were sequenced in-house on an Illumina MiSeq with MiXCR processing rather than by the commercial service. To identify alloreactive clones, pre-transplant mixed lymphocyte reaction products were sequenced and compared with unstimulated pre-transplant donor and recipient T cells. Anti-thymocyte globulin induction was given to all recipients, followed by maintenance tacrolimus and steroids for two to three years. The cohort enrolled about two dozen intestinal transplant recipients including one retransplant, and a few patients lacking pretransplant specimens were excluded. After intestinal transplantation, graft-versus-host and host-versus-graft alloreactive T cell clones in the graft, circulation and bone marrow were tracked using bulk TCR-beta CDR3 sequencing. What the work shows at the level of the full study, not this receptor alone: In patients with donor T cell macrochimerism, the allografts had high GvH to HvG T cell clonal ratios. GvH clones were detected in recipient bone marrow, and some of these GvH clones were observed earlier in ileal mucosa or blood, consistent with an intestinal mucosal origin. Early after transplant, peak levels of circulating GvH clones were found to be associated with declines in HvG clones. The conclusions were limited by the relatively low number and heterogeneity of the intestinal transplant patients.

Dithiothreitol, EDTA incubations and collagenase D digestion were used to isolate intraepithelial and lamina propria lymphocytes from graft specimens. Serial intestinal graft biopsy specimens collected up to 600 days after transplant underwent bulk TCR-beta sequencing. Library method: the immunoSEQ multiplex PCR assay. High-throughput TCR-beta CDR3 sequencing of genomic DNA from most patients was performed by Adaptive Biotechnologies. The paper's processing steps were these. TCR sequencing data for over 15 patients were retrieved from Adaptive's ImmunoSEQ software; three other patients were processed with MiXCR and VDJtools. CDR3 nucleotide sequences shared between donor and recipient were removed because the origin of such sequences could not be assigned. To count as alloreactive, a clone needed at least 2-fold expansion over unstimulated cells and a minimum CFSE-low frequency of 0.002% (template counts) or 0.001% (read counts). Clones detected in sequenced pre-transplant spleen, lymph node, or MLR CFSE-low populations of the donor or recipient were defined as mappable. Cumulative frequency of alloreactive clones was calculated as a percentage of all sequences weighted by copy number. Drawn from immuneACCESS, this table holds only the in-frame rearrangements with V and J called that TCRdb kept. Clones are partly lost; checked studies trace under half to an unresolved V gene and leave the rest unexplained. V and J calls and clone size are those listed in that table; D and trimming were worked out from the DNA. A total of approximately 20,000 clones appear in this sample, under 75% of them only once. 8% of the sample goes to the ten largest clones.

The CDR3 sequence holds 16 residues, the cysteine and phenylalanine included. CDR3 DNA only is kept here, 48 bases in frame from base 1. Sequences SNHLY (CDR1) and FYNNEI (CDR2) are obtained from the germline V gene. The source was ileum tissue, collected around 20 days after intestinal transplant. Rearrangement joined TRBV2 to TRBJ2-5, with TRBD1 identical over 8 junction bases. TRBJ2-7 explains the end of the DNA better; the J call may be wrong. The source is a human patient who received an intestinal transplant, so some T cells may come from the graft donor. The CDR3 protein: CASRFALRVTGGEQYF. DNA sequence: TGTGCCAGCAGATTCGCCCTCAGGGTTACAGGGGGCGAGCAGTACTTC.